These 25 T cell receptor beta chains came from one sample sequenced in a study of response to subunit inactivated influenza vaccine. Using its own MiXCR run on the RT-PCR reads, TCRdb lists one record per CDR3 protein. The sample holds roughly 790,000 distinct CDR3 sequences, around 21% seen once. Specimen: PBMCs from blood, collected 5 to 6 days after vaccination. The receptors shown here come from a man between 50 and 59 years old who received an inactivated influenza vaccine.

This chain links TRBV20-1 with TRBJ2-7, with 11 bases matching TRBD2. CDR1 and CDR2 (germline): DFQATT, SNEGSKA (reference sequence). The V segment lost 3 bases and the J segment 3 bases; nucleotides outside the gene matches: 7. The CDR3 consists of 15 residues. CDR3 protein: CSASSTGLAGYEQYF. The CDR3 DNA is TGCAGTGCTAGCTCTACCGGACTAGCGGGCTACGAGCAGTACTTC.

The chain employs TRBV10-2 and TRBJ1-1; a possible D gene is TRBD1 (6 bases). The CDR3 runs 16 residues. V lost 3 bases and J 0 bases, leaving 14 bases between the germline ends. Germline CDR1 WSHSY, CDR2 SAAADI. The CDR3 DNA sequence: TGCGCCAGCAGTGAAGGCCAAGGGACAATGAACACTGAAGCTTTCTTT. Translated, it gives CASSEGQGTMNTEAFF.

In its sample, this clonotype was seen a few times. This chain connects TRBV6-1 to TRBJ2-5; D is undetermined. Trimming shortened V by 5 bases and J by 5 bases, and 15 bases separated the two germline ends. CDR3 length: 14 residues. The germline CDR1 and CDR2 sequences are MNHNS and SASEGT. Here the CDR3 DNA reads TGTGCCAGCAGTACCGGGCCTAACGCCGAGACCCAGTACTTC. It is translated as CASSTGPNAETQYF.

The rearrangement uses TRBV18 and TRBJ1-2; perhaps TRBD1 as D (6 bases). V lost 3 bases and J 4 bases, leaving 18 bases between the germline ends. The V gene's germline CDR1 is KGHSH and CDR2 LQKENI. This CDR3 region has 16 residues. The CDR3, as DNA: TGTGCCAGCTCACCCAGCCAGGGGTCTCTCATCTATGGCTACACCTTC. Protein sequence: CASSPSQGSLIYGYTF.

This clonotype came up a few times. The V and J genes are TRBV4-1 and TRBJ2-5, with D maybe TRBD2 (5 bases). Trimming stripped 0 bases from V and 5 bases from J, with 13 bases between. Germline loops: CDR1 MGHRA, CDR2 YSYEKL. This CDR3 has 15 amino acids. The CDR3: CASSQDLRGPETQYF. As DNA, the CDR3 is TGCGCCAGCAGCCAAGATCTTAGAGGGCCGGAGACCCAGTACTTC.

The chain has TRBV11-2 and TRBJ2-6; no clear D. V lost 1 base, J lost 2 bases, and 6 bases lay in between. This CDR3 spans 15 amino acids. Per germline, CDR1 SGHAT and CDR2 FQNNGV. CDR3 in DNA: TGTGCCAGCAGCTTAGTGGTAACTGGGGCCAACGTCCTGACTTTC. Amino acids: CASSLVVTGANVLTF.

CDR3 loop: CASSVHSHGVSGANVLTF. The CDR3 DNA is TGTGCCAGCAGTGTACACTCCCACGGGGTATCTGGGGCCAACGTCCTGACTTTC. This chain uses TRBV6-1 with TRBJ2-6, with a tentative D call TRBD2 (5 bases). The CDR3 is 18 amino acids. Germline V gives CDR1 MNHNS, CDR2 SASEGT. Trimming stripped 4 bases from V and 1 base from J, with 17 bases between.

This clonotype has more than one count but fewer than ten. The rearrangement links TRBV6-2 or TRBV6-3 to TRBJ2-5; 7 positions agree with TRBD1. The junction had 6 bases not matched to a gene; V was cut back by 6 bases and J by 5 bases. Germline V lookup: CDR1 MNHEY, CDR2 SVGEGT. The CDR3 covers 13 residues. CDR3: CASSPTGSETQYF. The CDR3 DNA reads TGTGCCAGCAGCCCGACAGGGAGTGAGACCCAGTACTTC.

The chain carries TRBV7-9 and TRBJ2-5, with 11 bases lining up with TRBD2. Unmatched junction bases numbered 6, after V lost 2 bases and J lost 7 bases. The CDR3 is 15 residues long. CDR1 is SEHNR and CDR2 is FQNEAQ in the germline V gene (reference sequence). Written as DNA, the CDR3 is TGTGCCAGCAGCTTAACTAGCGGGGGACCGTCGACCCAGTACTTC. Encoded protein: CASSLTSGGPSTQYF.

This clonotype occurred many times. This chain connects TRBV20-1 to TRBJ2-3, with D possibly matching TRBD1 (6 bases). Germline V gene lookup returns CDR1 DFQATT and CDR2 SNEGSKA (reference sequence). The CDR3 contains 12 residues. Deletions cut 5 bases from V and 7 bases from J, with 13 bases between. The CDR3 sequence: CSAPLQGNTQYF. CDR3 DNA: TGCAGTGCTCCGTTACAGGGAAATACGCAGTATTTT.

This clonotype occurred many times. The chain carries TRBV15 and TRBJ2-1, with TRBD2 as a possible D gene (7 bases). V was pared by 9 bases and J by 3 bases, with 12 bases between. The CDR3 runs 13 residues. The germline V gene has CDR1 LNHNV and CDR2 YYDKDF (reference sequence). For the CDR3, the DNA is TGTGCCACGGGGGGGCAGGGCTACAATGAGCAGTTCTTC. Its translation is CATGGQGYNEQFF.

The rearrangement joins TRBV20-1 to TRBJ2-3; TRBD1 is a possible D gene (5 bases). From germline, CDR1 is DFQATT and CDR2 SNEGSKA (reference sequence). V shed 3 bases and J shed 2 bases, with 12 bases lying between them. CDR3 size: 14 residues. The CDR3 nucleotides read TGCAGTGCTAGTCGTCCAGGGTTCACAGATACGCAGTATTTT. Amino acid sequence: CSASRPGFTDTQYF.

The V call is TRBV12-3 or TRBV12-4, the J call TRBJ2-1, with 7 bases lining up with TRBD1. The V and J ends lost 5 bases and 14 bases, in that order; junction bases with no gene match: 15. The CDR3 has 14 residues. CDR3 coding DNA: TGTGCCAGCAGTGGGACAGCGAGAATTCAAGCGGAGTTCTTC. Its protein product is CASSGTARIQAEFF.

This clonotype was seen a handful of times. The rearrangement joins TRBV2 to TRBJ2-1, with a possible D match to TRBD2 (6 bases). The CDR3 extends over 14 amino acids. CDR1 and CDR2 (germline): SNHLY, FYNNEI. V was shortened by 6 bases and J by 5 bases, with 14 bases between the two germline ends. In DNA, the CDR3 is TGTGCCAGCAGGCGGGAACGACTAAACAATGAGCAGTTCTTC. It codes for CASRRERLNNEQFF.

This sequence joins TRBV5-1 and TRBJ1-5, with D maybe TRBD1 (6 bases). CDR3 length equals 14 residues. CDR1 and CDR2 (germline): SGHRS, YFSETQ. The V end lost 3 bases, the J end lost 7 bases, and 14 bases lay between the germline ends. Here the CDR3 DNA reads TGCGCCAGCAGCTCACAAGAGGGGGGGCAGCCCCAGCATTTT. Its translation is CASSSQEGGQPQHF.

The chain carries TRBV2 and TRBJ2-2; 8 bases are a match to TRBD2. This CDR3 region has 16 residues. V dropped 4 bases and J dropped 2; count of bases not matched to a gene: 6. Per germline, CDR1 SNHLY and CDR2 FYNNEI. CDR3 sequence reads: CASSATSGPNTGELFF. The CDR3 DNA follows: TGTGCCAGCAGTGCTACTAGCGGTCCAAACACCGGGGAGCTGTTTTTT. The variable domain in full, with the rest retrieved from reference TRBV2 and TRBJ2-2, is EPEVTQTPSHQVTQMGQEVILRCVPISNHLYFYWYRQILGQKVEFLVSFYNNEISEKSEIFDDQFSVERPDGSNFTLKIRSTKLEDSAMYFCASSATSGPNTGELFFGEGSRLTVL.

Ten or more counts support this clonotype. The J gene is TRBJ2-7, the V gene TRBV7-2; D tentatively fits TRBD1 or TRBD2 (5 bases each). CDR3 length: 14 amino acids. Germline assignment: CDR1 SGHTA and CDR2 FQGNSA. V dropped 5 bases and J dropped 1 base, with 12 bases sitting between them. This CDR3 reads CASSLLGASYEQYF. Written as DNA, the CDR3 is TGTGCCAGCAGCCTACTCGGGGCGTCCTACGAGCAGTACTTC. Complete variable domain (other parts from reference TRBV7-2 and TRBJ2-7): GAGVSQSPSNKVTEKGKDVELRCDPISGHTALYWYRQSLGQGLEFLIYFQGNSAPDKSGLPSDRFSAERTGGSVSTLTIQRTQQEDSAVYLCASSLLGASYEQYFGPGTRLTVT.

This clonotype occurred many times. This chain links TRBV7-2 with TRBJ2-3; 7 bases line up with TRBD2. CDR1 SGHTA and CDR2 FQGNSA come from the germline V gene. This CDR3 has 15 residues. J was trimmed by 2 bases and V by 1 base; bases with no gene match: 3. Here the CDR3 DNA reads TGTGCCAGCAGCTTAGTAGCGGGCCTCACAGATACGCAGTATTTT. This translates into CASSLVAGLTDTQYF. Variable domain in full (rest from reference TRBV7-2 and TRBJ2-3): GAGVSQSPSNKVTEKGKDVELRCDPISGHTALYWYRQSLGQGLEFLIYFQGNSAPDKSGLPSDRFSAERTGGSVSTLTIQRTQQEDSAVYLCASSLVAGLTDTQYFGPGTRLTVL.

This clonotype was picked up many times. The chain carries TRBV20-1 and TRBJ1-3; a weak D match, TRBD1 (5 bases). V was pared by 6 bases and J by 4 bases, with 13 bases between. Germline V gives CDR1 DFQATT, CDR2 SNEGSKA (reference sequence). The CDR3 runs 13 residues. In nucleotides, the CDR3 is TGCAGTGCCAGGGAGGGGAACGGAAACACCATATATTTT. Amino acid sequence: CSAREGNGNTIYF.

This clonotype showed up just a few times. V usage is TRBV5-6 and J usage is TRBJ2-2, with 9 positions matching TRBD2. Trimming at V came to 0 bases and at J to 4 bases, leaving 4 bases not matched to a gene. The germline V gene encodes CDR1 SGHDT and CDR2 YYEEEE. This CDR3 spans 16 amino acids. CDR3 DNA sequence: TGTGCCAGCAGCTTGGTACTAGCGGGTCGCACCGGGGAGCTGTTTTTT. It is translated as CASSLVLAGRTGELFF.

The rearrangement joins TRBV7-8 to TRBJ2-7, with D hard to call. The CDR3 totals 14 residues. V lost 5 bases and J 7 bases, leaving 18 bases between the germline ends. Per germline, CDR1 SGHVS and CDR2 FQNEAQ. CDR3 sequence reads: CASSPASLLWEQYF. The CDR3 nucleotides are TGTGCCAGCAGCCCTGCGTCACTCCTCTGGGAGCAGTACTTC.

This clonotype was observed a few times. This rearrangement joins TRBV10-3 to TRBJ2-2, with 8 bases fitting TRBD1. CDR3 length equals 15 residues. V lost 10 bases, J lost 1 base, and 8 bases stayed unmatched. Germline V gene sequence: CDR1 ENHRY, CDR2 SYGVKD. In DNA form, the CDR3 reads TGTGCCAGTACGTACGGGACAGGGAACACCGGGGAGCTGTTTTTT. The encoded protein is CASTYGTGNTGELFF.

The chain recombines TRBV29-1 with TRBJ1-1; perhaps TRBD1 as D (5 bases). Germline CDR1 reads SQVTM; CDR2 reads ANQGSEA. The length of the CDR3 is 11 residues. The germline V and J ends were trimmed by 4 bases and 7 bases, with 10 bases remaining between them. The CDR3 loop reads CSVGAQGEAFF. The CDR3 nucleotides are TGCAGCGTTGGGGCTCAGGGTGAAGCTTTCTTT.

This chain links TRBV12-3 or TRBV12-4 with TRBJ2-3; perhaps TRBD1 as D (5 bases). The V gene lost 6 bases and the J gene lost 0 bases, with 13 bases spanning the gap. This CDR3 is 15 amino acids long. The CDR3 nucleotides are TGTGCCAGCAGACGCCAGGGTCTAAGCACAGATACGCAGTATTTT. It codes for CASRRQGLSTDTQYF.

This clonotype was counted a few times. The rearrangement links TRBV9 to TRBJ2-2; TRBD2 might be the D (6 bases). The CDR3 is 14 residues long. Trimming shortened V by 4 bases and J by 6 bases, and 13 bases separated the two germline ends. Germline CDR1 is SGDLS and CDR2 is YYNGEE. For the CDR3, the DNA is TGTGCCAGCAGCCCCGGAGGGGCGCCCGGGGAGCTGTTTTTT. Translated, it gives CASSPGGAPGELFF. Filled out from reference TRBV9 and TRBJ2-2, the complete variable domain reads DSGVTQTPKHLITATGQRVTLRCSPRSGDLSVYWYQQSLDQGLQFLIQYYNGEERAKGNILERFSAQQFPDLHSELNLSSLELGDSALYFCASSPGGAPGELFFGEGSRLTVL.